The clone carrying this T cell receptor (beta chain) came up a few times. Its antigen is undetermined. This record belongs to a study of post-analysis software for immune sequencing data. Study information: Patients with relapsing-remitting, secondary progressive and progressive-relapsing multiple sclerosis courses were all represented.

The library was made from cDNA and included unique molecular identifiers. TCRdb reprocessed the PCR reads via MiXCR and lists one record per CDR3 protein. This table has 450,000 to 650,000 distinct CDR3 sequences, 40% to 50% appearing once. The CDR3 loop spans 13 amino acids. The ends were cut back, 4 bases at V and 8 bases at J, with 12 bases in the middle. Whole-study results and caveats: TRBV5-6, TRBV5-1 and TRBV20-1 belonged to a set of a handful of TRBV segments that were more frequent in patients than controls. Compared with controls, patients showed significantly lower normalized Chao1 diversity.

Specimen: blood. The receptor was derived from a girl aged 10-17 years with multiple sclerosis. The genes are TRBV12-3 or TRBV12-4 and TRBJ2-1, with D tentatively TRBD1 (6 bases). CDR3 residues: CASSWGHEHEQFF. CDR3 sequence (DNA): TGTGCCAGCAGTTGGGGACACGAGCATGAGCAGTTCTTC.